These T cell receptor beta chains were read from a single sample in a study of response to subunit inactivated influenza vaccine. TCRdb passed the RT-PCR reads through MiXCR, listing each CDR3 protein once. The sample contains roughly 700,000 distinct CDR3 sequences, approximately 15% of which appear only once. The sample was PBMCs from blood, taken 11 to 12 days after vaccination. These receptors came from a man aged 50-60 years who received an inactivated influenza vaccine. The CDR3 runs from the conserved cysteine through the conserved F or W. A D gene is named only where the DNA matches it firmly. Where a row states a size, it is once, few, many or the class of an expanded clone; other rows omit it.

J gene,V gene,D gene,CDR3 length,clone size,CDR3 protein,CDR3 DNA
TRBJ2-3,TRBV11-2,TRBD1,13,few,CASSYDRGDTQYF,TGTGCCAGCAGCTACGACAGGGGAGATACGCAGTATTTT
TRBJ2-5,TRBV14,-,15,-,CASSQDWEARETQYF,TGTGCCAGCAGCCAAGATTGGGAGGCGCGGGAGACCCAGTACTTC
TRBJ2-1,TRBV9,TRBD2,18,-,CASSVEELAGVTYNEQFF,TGTGCCAGCAGCGTCGAGGAGTTAGCGGGAGTGACCTACAATGAGCAGTTCTTC
TRBJ2-3,TRBV15,-,17,few,CATSRDLRRLSTDTQYF,TGTGCCACCAGCAGAGATCTAAGACGGCTTAGCACAGATACGCAGTATTTT
TRBJ2-7,TRBV4-2,-,17,few,CASSQDGGGHRVYEQYF,TGTGCCAGCAGCCAAGATGGGGGGGGCCATCGTGTCTACGAGCAGTACTTC
TRBJ1-2,TRBV5-1,-,14,many,CASSLAGPGYGYTF,TGCGCCAGCAGCCTGGCGGGGCCAGGATATGGCTACACCTTC
TRBJ1-5,TRBV6-1,TRBD1,14,-,CASSARQGNRPQHF,TGTGCCAGCAGTGCACGACAGGGGAATCGGCCCCAGCATTTT
TRBJ2-7,TRBV30,-,14,-,CAWSSGLAPYEQYF,TGTGCCTGGAGTTCCGGACTGGCCCCTTACGAGCAGTACTTC
TRBJ2-1,TRBV6-1,TRBD2,19,few,CASSSRTSGNHRGYNEQFF,TGTGCCAGCAGTAGCCGGACTAGCGGGAACCATCGGGGATACAATGAGCAGTTCTTC
TRBJ1-1,TRBV10-3,-,14,-,CAITTAGVNTEAFF,TGTGCCATCACCACGGCAGGCGTGAACACTGAAGCTTTCTTT
TRBJ2-5,TRBV12-5,TRBD1,15,-,CASGLGQGPQETQYF,TGTGCTAGTGGTTTGGGACAGGGCCCCCAAGAGACCCAGTACTTC
TRBJ1-1,TRBV14,-,14,many,CASSPGYLNTEAFF,TGTGCCAGCAGCCCTGGCTACCTGAACACTGAAGCTTTCTTT
TRBJ2-7,TRBV10-3,-,12,many,CAISGNSYEQYF,TGTGCCATCAGTGGGAACAGCTACGAGCAGTACTTC
TRBJ2-1,TRBV28,TRBD2,18,-,CASSSLGLAGGTYNEQFF,TGTGCCAGCAGTTCGTTGGGACTAGCGGGGGGGACCTACAATGAGCAGTTCTTC
TRBJ2-5,TRBV5-1,-,15,few,CASSLGQIYTPTQYF,TGCGCCAGCAGCTTGGGACAGATCTATACGCCGACCCAGTACTTC
TRBJ2-3,TRBV5-6,-,12,few,CATGASTDTQYF,TGTGCCACGGGGGCCAGCACAGATACGCAGTATTTT
TRBJ2-7,TRBV6-6,-,13,many,CATSPRISHEQYF,TGTGCCACGTCTCCCCGGATCTCCCACGAGCAGTACTTC